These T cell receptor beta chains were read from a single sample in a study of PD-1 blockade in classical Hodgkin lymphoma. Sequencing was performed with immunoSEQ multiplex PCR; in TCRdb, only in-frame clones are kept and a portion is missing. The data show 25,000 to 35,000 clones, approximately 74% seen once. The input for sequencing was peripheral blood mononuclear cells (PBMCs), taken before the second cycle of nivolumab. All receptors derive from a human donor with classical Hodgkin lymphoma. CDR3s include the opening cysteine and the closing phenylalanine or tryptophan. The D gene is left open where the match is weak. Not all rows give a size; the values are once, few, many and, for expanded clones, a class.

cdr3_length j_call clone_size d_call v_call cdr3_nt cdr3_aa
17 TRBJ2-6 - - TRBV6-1 TGTGCCAGCAGTGAAGGAGCGACGGTCTGGGGGGCCAACGTCCTGACTTTC CASSEGATVWGANVLTF
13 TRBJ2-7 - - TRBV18 TGTGCCAGCTCACGAATCCCCTTGAGCGAGCAGTACTTC CASSRIPLSEQYF
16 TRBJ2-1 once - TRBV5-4 TGTGCCAGCAGCTTGGCCCCGGGACTTACGGGTAATGAGCAGTTCTTC CASSLAPGLTGNEQFF
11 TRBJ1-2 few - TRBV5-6 TGTGCCAGCGCATTCAAATATGGCTACACCTTC CASAFKYGYTF
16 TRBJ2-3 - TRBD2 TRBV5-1 TGCGCCAGCAGCACCCGAGAGCGGGGCACCACAGATACGCAGTATTTT CASSTRERGTTDTQYF
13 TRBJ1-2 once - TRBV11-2 TGTGCCAGCAGCTTATATGACAGTGAAGGCTACACCTTC CASSLYDSEGYTF
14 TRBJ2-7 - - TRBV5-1 TGCGCCAGCAGCTTCCAGATGAGCTCCTACGAGCAGTACTTC CASSFQMSSYEQYF
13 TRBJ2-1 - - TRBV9 TGTGCCAGCAGCGTAATACCAGGGAATGAGCAGTTCTTC CASSVIPGNEQFF
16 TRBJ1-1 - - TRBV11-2 TGTGCCAGCAGCTTAGGGTGGGGGATGCAGGGCGCTGAAGCTTTCTTT CASSLGWGMQGAEAFF
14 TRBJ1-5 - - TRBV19 TGTGCCAGTAGTGTTCTCGGACCCTATCAGCCCCAGCATTTT CASSVLGPYQPQHF
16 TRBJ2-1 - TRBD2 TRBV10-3 TGTGCCTCCGGGACTAGCGGGGGGGCGGCATACAATGAGCAGTTCTTC CASGTSGGAAYNEQFF
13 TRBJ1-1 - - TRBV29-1 TGCAGCGTTGCAGGGTATTATGTCACTGAAGCTTTCTTT CSVAGYYVTEAFF
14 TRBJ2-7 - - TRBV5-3 TGTGCCAGCAGCCTGACGGGGTCCTCCTACGAGCAGTACTTC CASSLTGSSYEQYF
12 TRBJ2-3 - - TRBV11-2 TGTGCCAGCAGCTTGACAGCAGATACGCAGTATTTT CASSLTADTQYF
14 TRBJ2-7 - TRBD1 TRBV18 TGTGCCAGCTCACCGGGGACAGTGTTCTACGAGCAGTACTTC CASSPGTVFYEQYF
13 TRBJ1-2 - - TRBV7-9 TGTGCCAGCAGCTTAATGGACGGCTATGGCTACACCTTC CASSLMDGYGYTF
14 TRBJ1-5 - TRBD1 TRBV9 TGTGCCAGCAGCGCAGGACAGGGGACTCAGCCCCAGCATTTT CASSAGQGTQPQHF
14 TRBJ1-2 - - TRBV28 TGTGCCACCAGTTTCCCGGATCAGTTTTATGGCTACACCTTC CATSFPDQFYGYTF
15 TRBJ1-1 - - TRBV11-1 TGTGCCAGCAGCTTGTACGAGGGGACAAACACTGAAGCTTTCTTT CASSLYEGTNTEAFF
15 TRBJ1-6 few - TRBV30 TGTGCCTGGAGCCTCCTGGAGAGTCTCAATTCACCCCTCCACTTT CAWSLLESLNSPLHF
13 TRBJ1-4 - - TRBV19 TGTGCCAGTAGTCCGGGACGCGATGAAAAACTGTTTTTT CASSPGRDEKLFF
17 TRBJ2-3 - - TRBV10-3 TGTGCCATCAGTGAAGGGTTTGGGGCCTTAAGCACAGATACGCAGTATTTT CAISEGFGALSTDTQYF
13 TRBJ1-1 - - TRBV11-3 TGTGCCAGCAGCCTCGGGATGAACACTGAAGCTTTCTTT CASSLGMNTEAFF
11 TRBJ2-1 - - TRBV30 TGTGCCTGGAGGAGACTAGAAGAGCAGTTCTTC CAWRRLEEQFF
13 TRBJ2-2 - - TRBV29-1 TGCAGCGTTGAGGGGGGCGACACCGGGGAGCTGTTTTTT CSVEGGDTGELFF
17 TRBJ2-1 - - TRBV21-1 TGTGCCAGCAGCAGTAGCGGGGGGGACCACAACTACAATGAGCAGTTCTTC CASSSSGGDHNYNEQFF
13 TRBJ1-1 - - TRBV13 TGTGCCAGCCTTCTGGGGGGAGGAGGTGAAGCTTTCTTT CASLLGGGGEAFF
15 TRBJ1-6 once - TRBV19 TGTGCCAGTAGTGTATCCTCTAAGCGCAATTCACCCCTCCACTTT CASSVSSKRNSPLHF
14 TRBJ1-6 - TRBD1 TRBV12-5 TGTGCTAGTGCTATGACAGGGGTAGATTCACCCCTCCACTTT CASAMTGVDSPLHF
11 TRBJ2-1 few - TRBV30 TGTGCCTGGAGTACATACAATGAGCAGTTCTTC CAWSTYNEQFF
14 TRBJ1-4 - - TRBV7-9 TGTGCCAGCATTGGGTCGGGGTGGGATGAAAAACTGTTTTTT CASIGSGWDEKLFF
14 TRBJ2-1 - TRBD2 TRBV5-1 TGCGCCAGCAGCTTGACTAGCGGGTACAATGAGCAGTTCTTC CASSLTSGYNEQFF
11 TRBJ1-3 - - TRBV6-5 TGTGCCAGCAGTTGGGGAAACACCATATATTTT CASSWGNTIYF
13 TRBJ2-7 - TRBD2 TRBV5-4 TGTGCCAGCAGTAGGACTAGTCCGGACGAGCAGTACTTC CASSRTSPDEQYF
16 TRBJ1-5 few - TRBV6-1 TGTGCCAGCAGTGAAGACGACAGTTATAGCAATCAGCCCCAGCATTTT CASSEDDSYSNQPQHF
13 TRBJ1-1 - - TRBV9 TGTGCCAGCAGCGAAGGGTTTAACACTGAAGCTTTCTTT CASSEGFNTEAFF
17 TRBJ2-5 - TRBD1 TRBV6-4 TGTGCCAGCAGTGACATTGGGACAGTAGAGTACCAAGAGACCCAGTACTTC CASSDIGTVEYQETQYF
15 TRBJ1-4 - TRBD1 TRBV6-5 TGTGCCAGCAGCTCTAACAGGGGCGGCGGTGAAAAACTGTTTTTT CASSSNRGGGEKLFF
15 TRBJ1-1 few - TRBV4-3 TGCGCCAGCAGCCTAGGGACACTGAAGGACACTGAAGCTTTCTTT CASSLGTLKDTEAFF
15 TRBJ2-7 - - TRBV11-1 TGTGCCAGCAGCTTAATCCCAGGGTTATCCTACGAGCAGTACTTC CASSLIPGLSYEQYF
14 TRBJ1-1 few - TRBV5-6 TGTGCCAGCAGCTTGGGCGGGTACAGGGTTGAAGCTTTCTTT CASSLGGYRVEAFF